These T cell receptor beta chains were read from a single sample in a study of T cells after posttransplantation cyclophosphamide. This table comes from immunoSEQ multiplex PCR, and its TCRdb copy is limited to in-frame clones, with some not included. The repertoire holds approximately 45,000 clones, with about nine tenths as singletons. The sequencing used PBMCs, collected about 62 days after allogeneic stem cell transplant with posttransplant cyclophosphamide. Source of these receptors: a male patient between 60 and 69 years old who received an allogeneic stem cell transplant from a related donor and was CMV-positive. A subset of T cells may come from the graft donor. CDR3s include the opening cysteine and the closing phenylalanine or tryptophan. The order of the fields is D gene, V gene, J gene, clone size, CDR3 DNA, CDR3 protein. A D gene is named only where the DNA matches it firmly. Only some rows state a clone size, as once, few, many or a class for expanded clones.

>TRBD2|TRBV7-6|TRBJ2-1|-
TGTGCCAGCAGCTTAGCCGGGACTAGCGGGGGGCCTATTTCCAATGAGCAGTTCTTC
CASSLAGTSGGPISNEQFF
>-|TRBV5-1|TRBJ1-4|-
TGCGCCAGCAGCTTGGGACCTTCGACAGGATTGGGGGAAAAACTGTTTTTT
CASSLGPSTGLGEKLFF
>-|TRBV2|TRBJ1-5|-
TGTGCCAGCAGTGAAGGAGGGCATCAGCCCCAGCATTTT
CASSEGGHQPQHF
>TRBD1|TRBV29-1|TRBJ1-5|-
TGCAGCGCGGTTACCGGGACAGGGCTCGCCAATCAGCCCCAGCATTTT
CSAVTGTGLANQPQHF
>-|TRBV6-5|TRBJ1-3|-
TGTGCCAGCAGTTACGGGACAAGTAGTAACACCATATATTTT
CASSYGTSSNTIYF
>-|TRBV25-1|TRBJ1-1|-
TGTGCCAGCAGTGAATGGGCCGAAGCTTTCTTT
CASSEWAEAFF
>TRBD1|TRBV6-5|TRBJ1-6|once
TGTGCCAGCAGTTACTCGACAGGGGGAAATTCACCCCTCCACTTT
CASSYSTGGNSPLHF
>-|TRBV4-1|TRBJ1-1|-
TGCGCCAGCAGCGTACAGGGTGGGGGCACTGAAGCTTTCTTT
CASSVQGGGTEAFF
>TRBD2|TRBV10-1|TRBJ2-1|-
TGCGCCAGCAGCGGGGGGTCCTACAATGAGCAGTTCTTC
CASSGGSYNEQFF
>-|TRBV19|TRBJ1-5|-
TGTGCCTGCTTGGAGGACCACTATAGCAATCAGCCCCAGCATTTT
CACLEDHYSNQPQHF
>-|TRBV19|TRBJ2-3|-
TGTGCCAGTAGTCCGCCGACAGTAAGGGATACGCAGTATTTT
CASSPPTVRDTQYF
>-|TRBV15|TRBJ1-1|-
TGTGCCACCAGCCAGGACTTAAACACTGAAGCTTTCTTT
CATSQDLNTEAFF
>TRBD2|TRBV6-5|TRBJ2-5|-
TGTGCCAGCAGTTTTCCGGGGGGTAGGGAGACCCAGTACTTC
CASSFPGGRETQYF
>TRBD2|TRBV10-3|TRBJ2-5|-
TGTGCCATCAGTGAGTCTCGGGGGGAACAAGAGACCCAGTACTTC
CAISESRGEQETQYF
>-|TRBV30|TRBJ2-7|-
TGTGCCTGCCGACTCCGACAGTTCTACGAGCAGTACTTC
CACRLRQFYEQYF